The 7 T cell receptor beta chains in this list originate from one sample, sequenced in a study of blood T cells in healthy people across ages. Through a sample-barcoded 5' primer and a J-beta primer mix, a second PCR was run for roughly 6 to 11 cycles. TCRdb independently ran MiXCR on the 5' RACE reads; one entry per CDR3 protein. The sample includes about 1.8 million distinct CDR3 sequences, roughly 49% of them seen just once. Specimen: blood. The source is a woman between 35 and 50 years old in good health.

The V gene is TRBV28, the J gene TRBJ1-2, with 9 nucleotides matching TRBD1. Germline trimming cut 3 bases from V and 6 bases from J; bases unmatched to any gene: 8. From germline, CDR1 is MDHEN and CDR2 SYDVKM. CDR3 length: 15 residues. The CDR3, as DNA: TGTGCCAGCAGTTTCTCGGACAGGGGTACCCATGGCTACACCTTC. Translation: CASSFSDRGTHGYTF.

The chain is built from TRBV4-3 and TRBJ2-7; the D gene could be TRBD1 or TRBD2 (5 bases each). The J call could be wrong; TRBJ2-5 is a better fit for the DNA end. The CDR3 is made up of 14 amino acids. Germline V gene lookup returns CDR1 LGHNA and CDR2 YSLEER. CDR3 nucleotide sequence: TGCGCCAGCAGCCACGCGAAGGGGAGAGAGACCCAGTACTTC. Protein: CASSHAKGRETQYF.

In DNA, the CDR3 is TGTGCCAGCAAGGGACATTTAGGCACCGGGGAGCTGTTTTTT. This translates into CASKGHLGTGELFF. The gene calls are TRBV25-1 and TRBJ2-2; D is perhaps TRBD1 (6 bases). V dropped 7 bases and J dropped 4 bases, with 13 bases sitting between them. CDR1 and CDR2 (germline): MGHDK, SYGVNS. The CDR3 has 14 residues.

The sample holds a few counts of this clonotype. The V and J genes are TRBV13 and TRBJ2-3; D perhaps matches TRBD2 (5 bases). The germline CDR1 and CDR2 sequences are PRHDT and FYEKMQ (reference sequence). The CDR3 loop spans 15 amino acids. The germline V and J ends were trimmed by 4 bases and 4 bases, with 15 bases remaining between them. CDR3 DNA: TGTGCCAGCAGCTCGCCTTCCCTAGCAGCAGATACGCAGTATTTT. It yields the protein CASSSPSLAADTQYF. The whole variable domain, remainder taken from reference TRBV13 and TRBJ2-3, is AAGVIQSPRHLIKEKRETATLKCYPIPRHDTVYWYQQGPGQDPQFLISFYEKMQSDKGSIPDRFSAQQFSDYHSELNMSSLELGDSALYFCASSSPSLAADTQYFGPGTRLTVL.

The chain recombines TRBV12-5 with TRBJ2-1; 8 bases are a match to TRBD1. This CDR3 spans 12 amino acids. V gave up 1 base and J gave up 14 bases; unmatched junction bases: 4. Per germline, CDR1 LGHNT and CDR2 FRNRAP. The DNA for the CDR3 is TGTGCTAGTGGTTTGGACAGGGGGTTTGAGTTCTTC. It codes for CASGLDRGFEFF.

This clonotype occurred many times. J is TRBJ2-7 and V is TRBV6-6; 8 nucleotides agree with TRBD1. After removal of 8 bases from V and 2 bases from J, the junction contained 8 bases not matched to a gene. The CDR3 is made up of 14 amino acids. Germline V gene lookup returns CDR1 MNHNY and CDR2 SVGAGI (reference sequence). The CDR3 coding sequence is TGTGCCAGCTCGTACGGGACAGGTACCTACGAGCAGTACTTC. Translated, it gives CASSYGTGTYEQYF.

This clonotype was seen a handful of times. J is TRBJ1-2 and V is TRBV9, with unresolved D. V shed 3 bases and J shed 7 bases, with 16 bases lying between them. The CDR3 runs to 14 residues. Looked up from germline, CDR1 is SGDLS and CDR2 is YYNGEE. The CDR3 region has the DNA TGTGCCAGCAGCGCCGCAGGATCAGGACCTGGCTACACCTTC. As protein: CASSAAGSGPGYTF.